The present TCR beta chain was sequenced within a study of beta chain features in type 1 diabetes. Study-level background: What patients shared with healthy donors was a similar profile of age, gender and cell yields. Whole-study results and caveats: Moderate but significant shortening of TCRB CDR3s was recorded in all four CD4+ subsets from Type 1 diabetes patients.

The V gene end was trimmed by 4 bases and the J gene end by 4 bases; junction bases not matched to a gene: 9. The germline V gene encodes CDR1 SQVTM and CDR2 ANQGSEA. The CDR3 runs 14 residues. Of the isolated RNA, all was reverse transcribed, and so the sequenced material was expressed TCRB transcripts. Libraries were prepared by immunoSEQ multiplex PCR; TCRdb keeps only in-frame clonotypes and omits some of them. Among 150,000 to 200,000 clones, over 55% were seen once, and the ten largest hold about 0.081%. This clone has more than one count but fewer than ten. Its antigen is not known. The source of this sequence is a man aged 25 to 40 with type 1 diabetes. Sequencing was performed on naive CD4+ T cells from blood. V gene TRBV29-1 combines with J gene TRBJ2-5; 7 bases line up with TRBD2. The CDR3 DNA reads as TGCAGCGTTGCAGGCCCGACGGGAGGAGAGACCCAGTACTTC. Amino acid sequence: CSVAGPTGGETQYF.